These 9 T cell receptor beta chains share one sample of origin, sequenced in a study of beta chain features in type 1 diabetes. Study-level findings and limits: Researchers report that Type 1 diabetes patients had moderately but significantly shorter TCRB CDR3s across all four CD4+ subsets.

Expressed TCRB transcripts got sequenced, as all isolated RNA was reverse transcribed. Clones were sequenced by immunoSEQ multiplex PCR, and TCRdb holds only the in-frame ones, with some missing. Among hundreds of thousands of clones listed, roughly 12% were seen once. The antigens these receptors bind are not known. The material sequenced was naive CD4+ T cells from blood. The origin of the receptors is a young man with type 1 diabetes.

This clone was recorded a few times. V usage is TRBV11-2 and J usage is TRBJ1-6, with 9 bases matching TRBD1. V lost 8 bases and J lost 9; bases outside the gene matches: 5. This CDR3 has 13 amino acids. Germline CDR1 reads SGHAT; CDR2 reads FQNNGV. Written as DNA, the CDR3 is TGTGCCAGCGGGGGACAGGGAGTTTCACCCCTCCACTTT. Amino acid sequence: CASGGQGVSPLHF. Complete variable domain (other parts from reference TRBV11-2 and TRBJ1-6): EAGVAQSPRYKIIEKRQSVAFWCNPISGHATLYWYQQILGQGPKLLIQFQNNGVVDDSQLPKDRFSAERLKGVDSTLKIQPAKLEDSAVYLCASGGQGVSPLHFGNGTRLTVT.

This clone was seen a handful of times. This chain connects TRBV25-1 to TRBJ2-1; D gene uncertain. V was clipped by 3 bases and J by 6 bases, with 9 bases between them. CDR1 and CDR2 from the germline V gene are MGHDK and SYGVNS. The CDR3 length is 13 residues. CDR3 nucleotide sequence: TGTGCCAGCAGTGATGGGATTTCCAATGAGCAGTTCTTC. Translation gives CASSDGISNEQFF.

A note on this clone: Additional DNA sequences in this sample encode the identical CDR3. The chain has TRBV5-1 and TRBJ2-1; 8 bases agree with TRBD1. CDR1 is SGHRS and CDR2 is YFSETQ in the germline V gene. J lost 4 bases, V lost 4 bases, and 4 bases had no gene match. The CDR3 covers 14 residues. The CDR3 spells CASSGGQGYNEQFF. CDR3 nucleotides: TGCGCCAGCAGCGGAGGACAGGGATACAATGAGCAGTTCTTC.

This clone has more than one count but fewer than ten. The rearrangement links TRBV4-1 to TRBJ1-4; D not certain. Between the trimmed V and J ends, which lost 4 bases and 3 bases, there was a span of 9 bases. The germline V gene encodes CDR1 MGHRA and CDR2 YSYEKL. The CDR3 extends over 14 amino acids. For the CDR3, the DNA is TGCGCCAGCAGCCGGGGAGAACCTAATGAAAAACTGTTTTTT. This gives the protein CASSRGEPNEKLFF.

This clone was seen a handful of times. The chain couples TRBV16 to TRBJ1-1; D is undetermined. In germline, CDR1 is KGHSY, CDR2 FQNENV. Trimming took off 4 bases at V and 3 bases at J, with 15 bases between the two ends. This CDR3 spans 15 amino acids. CDR3 nucleotides: TGTGCCAGCAGCCGGATTGGACGCCTGGACACTGAAGCTTTCTTT. Its translation is CASSRIGRLDTEAFF.

In its sample, this clone was seen a few times. The J gene is TRBJ2-3, the V gene TRBV18, with 7 bases lining up with TRBD1. V dropped 2 bases and J dropped 0; count of bases not matched to a gene: 2. Germline CDR1 is KGHSH and CDR2 is LQKENI. CDR3 length: 15 amino acids. The CDR3 DNA reads TGTGCCAGCTCACCAAGGGACAGCAGCACAGATACGCAGTATTTT. As protein: CASSPRDSSTDTQYF.

The table lists this clone with a few counts. The chain couples TRBV29-1 to TRBJ2-2, with D possibly matching TRBD1 (5 bases). Germline values: CDR1 SQVTM, CDR2 ANQGSEA. Trimming stripped 4 bases from V and 6 bases from J, with 9 bases between. CDR3 size: 12 residues. This chain's CDR3 is CSVGQPPGELFF. The DNA of the CDR3 is TGCAGCGTTGGACAGCCCCCCGGGGAGCTGTTTTTT.

CDR3 sequence: CAFTNGGKQETQYF. CDR3 sequence (DNA): TGTGCCTTCACCAACGGCGGAAAACAAGAGACCCAGTACTTC. This sequence joins TRBV30 and TRBJ2-5; D unresolved. This CDR3 spans 14 amino acids. CDR1 and CDR2 from the germline V gene are GTSNPN and SVGIG (reference sequence). Trimming cost V 7 bases and J 2 bases, with 17 bases left between them.

This clone was seen only a few times. The chain recombines TRBV30 with TRBJ1-2; unclear D gene. This CDR3 spans 11 amino acids. CDR1 is GTSNPN, CDR2 SVGIG, per germline (reference sequence). V was shortened by 2 bases and J by 5 bases, with 6 bases between the two germline ends. The CDR3 DNA reads as TGTGCCTGGAGTCCCATTTATGGCTACACCTTC. Translation gives CAWSPIYGYTF.